This record covers a single T cell receptor beta chain. Its antigen is unidentified. From germline, CDR1 is LNHNV and CDR2 YYDKDF (reference sequence). V dropped 0 bases and J dropped 3 bases, with 3 bases sitting between them. The CDR3 runs to 12 residues. The PCR ran on 60 Vbeta and 13 Jbeta primers. Some clones are missing from TCRdb's copy, which holds only in-frame ones; the method was immunoSEQ multiplex PCR. Of tens of thousands of clones listed, around 64% are singletons. This record belongs to a study of cytomegalovirus exposure and HLA in healthy donors. Points from the study as a whole: Trimming of TCR beta V- and J-genes showed a link, identified in a later analysis, to a missense DCLRE1C variant. Some V segments, TRBV6-2 and TRBV6-3 among them, were indistinguishable and were therefore excluded.

The sample taken for sequencing was PBMCs. The V gene is TRBV15, the J gene TRBJ2-7; no clear D. This receptor was taken from a man younger than 45 in good health and CMV-seronegative. CDR3 amino acids: CATSRDHYEQYF. The CDR3 coding sequence is TGTGCCACCAGCAGAGATCACTACGAGCAGTACTTC.